The sequence of this T cell receptor beta chain was determined in a study of blood T cells in healthy people across ages. Study conclusions and caveats: Age showed a roughly linear inverse relationship with TCR beta diversity per million T cells.

Through a sample-barcoded 5' primer and a J-beta primer mix, a second PCR was run for roughly 7 to 11 cycles. A minimum of 2.5 million CDR3-containing paired-end reads was obtained for each sample. MiXCR, run by TCRdb on the 5' RACE reads, gives a single entry per CDR3 protein. There are around 1,500,000 distinct CDR3 sequences in the sample; approximately 40% occur only once, and less than 8% lies in the top ten. Per the germline V gene, CDR1 is MNHEY and CDR2 is SVGEGT. The CDR3 consists of 17 residues. V lost 1 base to trimming and J lost 2 bases, with 12 bases between them. The draw of peripheral blood yielded ten milliliters from each donor. In each sample, at least 6.5 million PBMCs were isolated. Concerning this clonotype: No antigen is known for it.

V and J are TRBV6-2 or TRBV6-3 and TRBJ2-6; D is ambiguous. This receptor was obtained from a young woman in good health. The sample was blood. The CDR3 loop reads CASSYFGASPGANVLTF. DNA for the CDR3: TGTGCCAGCAGTTACTTTGGTGCTAGTCCTGGGGCCAACGTCCTGACTTTC.